Sequencing of this T cell receptor beta chain was carried out in a study of regulatory T cells in long-lasting Graves disease. This sample's time point: persistent/refractory GD, antithyroid drugs over 5 years with positive TRAb. RNA extracted from PBMCs served as the sequencing template. Trimming left V 7 bases short and J 0 bases short, with 7 bases between. The germline gives CDR1 SNHLY, CDR2 FYNNEI. The length of the CDR3 is 12 residues. This clonotype appeared many times. TCR beta libraries were built with iRepertoire HTBI primers and Arm-PCR of CDR3 regions. TCRdb itself ran the multiplex PCR reads through MiXCR, one entry per CDR3 protein. The table shows approximately 360,000 distinct CDR3 sequences, with about 23% occurring only once.

Material: peripheral blood mononuclear cells (PBMCs), obtained when the disease was refractory, from a patient treated with antithyroid drugs. This rearrangement joins TRBV2 to TRBJ2-7; weak D call: TRBD1 (6 bases). The clonotype originates from a woman in her forties with Graves disease. CDR3 loop: CASTGDSYEQYF. The CDR3 nucleotides are TGTGCCAGCACAGGGGACTCCTACGAGCAGTACTTC.